The 23 T cell receptor beta chains in this list originate from one sample, sequenced in a study of cytomegalovirus exposure and HLA in healthy donors. Only in-frame clones appear in the TCRdb table, and some are missing; sequencing was by immunoSEQ multiplex PCR. The sample includes around 60,000 clones, 85% to 95% seen only once; the top ten take approximately 6.4%. The sequenced sample was PBMCs. The receptors shown here come from a woman aged 18-30 years in good health and CMV-seropositive.

The J gene is TRBJ1-2, the V gene TRBV30; D unresolved. Germline V lookup: CDR1 GTSNPN, CDR2 SVGIG (reference sequence). Deletions cut 4 bases from V and 5 bases from J, with 17 bases between. The CDR3 is made up of 14 amino acids. CDR3 residues: CAWMERTGEYGYTF. As DNA, the CDR3 is TGTGCCTGGATGGAAAGGACTGGGGAGTATGGCTACACCTTC.

J is TRBJ2-5 and V is TRBV7-3; D is undetermined. Germline-derived CDR1 and CDR2 are SGHTA and FQGTGA. The CDR3 runs to 13 residues. V dropped 2 bases and J dropped 1 base, with 5 bases sitting between them. CDR3 residues: CASSLQRQETQYF. DNA for the CDR3: TGTGCCAGCAGCTTACAGCGCCAAGAGACCCAGTACTTC.

The CDR3: CASSHLRTGSSSYNSPLHF. CDR3 sequence (DNA): TGTGCCAGCAGCCACCTTCGGACAGGGTCGAGCTCCTATAATTCACCCCTCCACTTT. J is TRBJ1-6 and V is TRBV14; 8 bases match TRBD1. V dropped 3 bases and J dropped 0; count of bases not matched to a gene: 10. The CDR3 spans 19 residues. The germline gives CDR1 SGHDN, CDR2 FVKESK.

This chain links TRBV10-3 with TRBJ2-1; 10 nucleotides line up with TRBD2. After removal of 0 bases from V and 7 bases from J, the junction contained 6 bases not matched to a gene. CDR3 length: 16 residues. Germline CDR1 and CDR2: ENHRY and SYGVKD. The CDR3 nucleotides read TGTGCCATCAGTGAGTCAAGCGGGAGGGCCAGGAATGAGCAGTTCTTC. This gives the protein CAISESSGRARNEQFF.

The table lists this clone with a count of one. The chain recombines TRBV19 with TRBJ2-1; 8 bases fit TRBD2. Germline CDR1 is LNHDA and CDR2 is SQIVND (reference sequence). J was trimmed by 9 bases and V by 4 bases; bases with no gene match: 11. CDR3 size: 15 residues. CDR3 loop: CASSTTGTSGGEQFF. The CDR3 DNA reads as TGTGCCAGTAGTACCACAGGGACTAGTGGGGGTGAGCAGTTCTTC.

This chain links TRBV19 with TRBJ1-1; 8 bases align to TRBD1. Trimming took 3 bases from V and 5 from J; bases not matched to a gene: 11. The CDR3 runs 16 residues. Germline CDR1 reads LNHDA; CDR2 reads SQIVND (reference sequence). The CDR3 sequence is CASSMPTPTGGTEAFF. The CDR3 nucleotides are TGTGCCAGTAGTATGCCTACCCCAACAGGGGGAACTGAAGCTTTCTTT.

The V gene is TRBV7-6, the J gene TRBJ2-7, with TRBD1 identical over 7 bases. The germline gives CDR1 SGHVS, CDR2 FNYEAQ. The CDR3 extends over 15 amino acids. V shed 5 bases, J shed 2 bases, and the junction held 9 bases outside the gene matches. The CDR3 reads CASSLTLGQPYEQYF. The DNA of the CDR3 is TGTGCCAGCAGCCTCACCTTGGGACAGCCCTACGAGCAGTACTTC.

CDR3 amino acids: CASSLLRGGFSYEQYF. The CDR3 DNA sequence: TGTGCCAGCTCACTCTTGAGGGGGGGATTTTCCTACGAGCAGTACTTC. V gene TRBV18 combines with J gene TRBJ2-7; D is perhaps TRBD2 (7 bases). This CDR3 spans 16 amino acids. CDR1 KGHSH and CDR2 LQKENI come from the germline V gene. V gave up 4 bases and J gave up 1 base, with 17 bases separating them.

Only one count was recorded for this clone. This CDR3 is CASSLRDRGFTYEQYF. For the CDR3, the DNA is TGTGCCAGCAGCCTACGGGACAGGGGATTTACCTACGAGCAGTACTTC. The chain uses TRBV9 and TRBJ2-7; the match to TRBD1 covers 10 bases. The CDR3 consists of 16 residues. In germline, CDR1 is SGDLS, CDR2 YYNGEE. Losses at the gene ends were 4 bases for V and 2 bases for J; bases not matched to a gene: 9.

The chain couples TRBV12-5 to TRBJ2-1; D is possibly TRBD1 (6 bases). Germline CDR1 and CDR2: LGHNT and FRNRAP. Trimming removed 6 bases at V and 10 bases at J, with 22 bases between. This CDR3 has 15 amino acids. The CDR3 DNA follows: TGTGCTAGTGGGTCCTTCTCACAGGGTATCAGGGAGCAGTTCTTC. This codes for CASGSFSQGIREQFF. The full variable domain, its missing parts supplied by reference TRBV12-5 and TRBJ2-1, is DARVTQTPRHKVTEMGQEVTMRCQPILGHNTVFWYRQTMMQGLELLAYFRNRAPLDDSGMPKDRFSAEMPDATLATLKIQPSEPRDSAVYFCASGSFSQGIREQFFGPGTRLTVL.

V gene TRBV27 combines with J gene TRBJ1-1; D is ambiguous. Germline V gives CDR1 MNHEY, CDR2 SMNVEV (reference sequence). The CDR3 consists of 12 residues. V was pared by 3 bases and J by 8 bases, with 10 bases between. CDR3 protein: CASSLREGEAFF. The CDR3 DNA sequence: TGTGCCAGCAGTTTGAGGGAGGGAGAAGCTTTCTTT.

This clone has a handful of counts. J is TRBJ2-5 and V is TRBV13, with 11 positions matching TRBD1. Germline lookup yields CDR1 PRHDT and CDR2 FYEKMQ (reference sequence). This CDR3 comprises 18 residues. Trimming at V came to 5 bases and at J to 3 bases, leaving 14 bases not matched to a gene. CDR3 sequence (DNA): TGTGCCAGCAGCGCCCCCGGACAGGGGGCAGTGGAAAAAGAGACCCAGTACTTC. Protein: CASSAPGQGAVEKETQYF.

This sequence joins TRBV28 and TRBJ2-3, with D maybe TRBD1 (7 bases). This CDR3 comprises 15 residues. V shed 5 bases and J shed 5 bases, with 17 bases lying between them. CDR1 MDHEN and CDR2 SYDVKM come from the germline V gene. The CDR3 region has the DNA TGTGCCAGCAGTCGCGCAGGGGGGCAGCGAGATACGCAGTATTTT. This gives the protein CASSRAGGQRDTQYF.

V gene TRBV11-3 combines with J gene TRBJ2-1; 8 bases are a match to TRBD2. J gave up 12 bases and V 4 bases, and 8 bases lay outside the gene matches. This CDR3 region has 13 residues. Germline lookup yields CDR1 SGHNT and CDR2 YENEEA. CDR3 DNA sequence: TGTGCCAGCAGCTCGACTAGCGCCAGCTCGCAGTTCTTC. It is translated as CASSSTSASSQFF.

The gene calls are TRBV27 and TRBJ1-5; D may be TRBD1 (6 bases). From germline, CDR1 is MNHEY and CDR2 SMNVEV (reference sequence). CDR3 size: 14 residues. V dropped 3 bases and J dropped 6 bases, with 12 bases sitting between them. The CDR3 loop is CASSFGGAGQPQHF. CDR3 in DNA: TGTGCCAGCAGTTTTGGGGGGGCGGGTCAGCCCCAGCATTTT.

The chain joins TRBV7-8 to TRBJ1-5; maybe TRBD1 (5 bases). CDR1 is SGHVS and CDR2 is FQNEAQ in the germline V gene. This CDR3 contains 14 residues. V was cut by 9 bases and J by 7 bases, with 19 bases left in between. CDR3 coding DNA: TGTGCCAGTTCCGCTAGGGGAATGGAGCAGCCCCAGCATTTT. This gives the protein CASSARGMEQPQHF. The variable domain in full, completed from reference TRBV7-8 and TRBJ1-5, reads GAGVSQSPRYKVAKRGQDVALRCDPISGHVSLFWYQQALGQGPEFLTYFQNEAQLDKSGLPSDRFFAERPEGSVSTLKIQRTQQEDSAVYLCASSARGMEQPQHFGDGTRLSIL.

The rearrangement joins TRBV6-5 to TRBJ1-2; TRBD1 matches at 11 bases. Germline values: CDR1 MNHEY, CDR2 SVGAGI. The CDR3 has 15 residues. V was pared by 10 bases and J by 5 bases, with 12 bases of the junction left unmatched. The CDR3 DNA follows: TGTGCCACCCGGGACAGGGGGAGTTATGGGTATGGCTACACCTTC. Translated: CATRDRGSYGYGYTF.

The chain recombines TRBV6-6 with TRBJ2-1, with unresolved D. CDR3 length: 15 residues. In germline, CDR1 is MNHNY, CDR2 SVGAGI (reference sequence). Trimming removed 5 bases at V and 0 bases at J, with 11 bases between. The CDR3 here is CASSQATSSYNEQFF. For the CDR3, the DNA is TGTGCCAGCAGTCAGGCCACGAGCTCCTACAATGAGCAGTTCTTC.

V usage is TRBV5-4 and J usage is TRBJ1-1, with D possibly being TRBD1 (5 bases). Trimming removed 0 bases at V and 2 bases at J, with 8 bases between. This CDR3 has 14 amino acids. The germline V gene encodes CDR1 SGHNT and CDR2 YYREEE (reference sequence). Here the CDR3 reads CASSLDGANTEAFF. CDR3 sequence (DNA): TGTGCCAGCAGCTTGGATGGGGCAAACACTGAAGCTTTCTTT.

A single count supports this clone. The CDR3, as DNA: TGTGCCAGCAGCCGGGGGACTAGCGGCACAGATACGCAGTATTTT. Protein sequence: CASSRGTSGTDTQYF. The chain uses TRBV7-7 and TRBJ2-3; 10 bases map to TRBD2. V was pared by 5 bases and J by 1 base, with 3 bases of the junction left unmatched. The CDR3 sequence is 15 residues long. Germline loops: CDR1 SSHAT, CDR2 FNYEAQ (reference sequence).

V is TRBV7-9 and J is TRBJ2-5; 7 nucleotides agree with TRBD1. Germline V gives CDR1 SEHNR, CDR2 FQNEAQ (reference sequence). The CDR3 is 15 amino acids. The V segment lost 3 bases and the J segment 1 base; nucleotides outside the gene matches: 5. CDR3 in amino acids: CASSFTGDFQETQYF. The DNA of the CDR3 is TGTGCCAGCAGCTTTACAGGGGATTTCCAAGAGACCCAGTACTTC.

This clone appeared a single time. The V call is TRBV4-1, the J call TRBJ2-2, with D possibly matching TRBD2 (5 bases). This CDR3 is 15 amino acids long. Per germline, CDR1 MGHRA and CDR2 YSYEKL. The V end was cut by 1 base, the J end by 1 base, with 7 bases between. In DNA form, the CDR3 reads TGCGCCAGCAGCCAAGCGGGAAGGAACACCGGGGAGCTGTTTTTT. Residues: CASSQAGRNTGELFF.

The chain carries TRBV19 and TRBJ1-4, with D unclear. V was clipped by 6 bases and J by 8 bases, with 16 bases between them. The CDR3 has 14 residues. Germline V lookup: CDR1 LNHDA, CDR2 SQIVND (reference sequence). The CDR3 sequence is CASRRGTTLEKLFF. CDR3 sequence (DNA): TGTGCCAGTAGACGGGGTACAACTCTGGAAAAACTGTTTTTT. Full variable domain (rest looked up from reference TRBV19 and TRBJ1-4): DGGITQSPKYLFRKEGQNVTLSCEQNLNHDAMYWYRQDPGQGLRLIYYSQIVNDFQKGDIAEGYSVSREKKESFPLTVTSAQKNPTAFYLCASRRGTTLEKLFFGSGTQLSVL.